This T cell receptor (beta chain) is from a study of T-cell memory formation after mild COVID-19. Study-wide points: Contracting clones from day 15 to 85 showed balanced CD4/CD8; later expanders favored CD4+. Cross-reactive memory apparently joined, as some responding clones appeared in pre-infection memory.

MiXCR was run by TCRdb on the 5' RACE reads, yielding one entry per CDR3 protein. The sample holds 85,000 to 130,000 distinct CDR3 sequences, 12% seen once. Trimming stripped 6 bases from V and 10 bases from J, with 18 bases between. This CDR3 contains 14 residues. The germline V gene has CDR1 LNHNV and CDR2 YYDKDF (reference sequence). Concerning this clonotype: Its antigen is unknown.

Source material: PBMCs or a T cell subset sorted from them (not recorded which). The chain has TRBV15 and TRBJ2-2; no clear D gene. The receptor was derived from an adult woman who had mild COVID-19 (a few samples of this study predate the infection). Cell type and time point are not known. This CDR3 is CATRRRSSFEELFF. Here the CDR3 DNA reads TGTGCCACCAGGAGACGGTCCAGTTTTGAGGAGCTGTTTTTT.